Shown below are 18 T cell receptor beta chains from a single sample sequenced in a study of PD-L1 blockade in urothelial cancer. Time point defined: pretreatment peripheral blood. Libraries were prepared by immunoSEQ multiplex PCR; TCRdb keeps only in-frame clonotypes and omits some of them. This sample has under 95,000 clones; 84% occur once, and the top ten carry 8.5% to 10%. Sequencing used PBMCs, obtained around atezolizumab (anti-PD-L1) treatment. The receptors stem from an older woman with urothelial cancer.

V usage is TRBV5-1 and J usage is TRBJ2-5; 7 positions match TRBD1. V shed 5 bases and J 0 bases; nucleotides not matched to a gene: 16. CDR1 and CDR2 from the germline V gene are SGHRS and YFSETQ. This CDR3 contains 18 residues. As DNA, the CDR3 is TGCGCCAGCAGTTTTTATCCAGCCGGGACAGCCTACCAAGAGACCCAGTACTTC. Protein: CASSFYPAGTAYQETQYF.

The chain recombines TRBV18 with TRBJ2-7; tentatively, D is TRBD2 (5 bases). The CDR3 runs 13 residues. Trimming removed 3 bases from V and 4 bases from J, with 10 bases in between. Germline assignment: CDR1 KGHSH and CDR2 LQKENI. The CDR3: CASSPRGKYEQYF. Written as DNA, the CDR3 is TGTGCCAGCTCACCGAGAGGGAAATACGAGCAGTACTTC.

This clone was counted once. The CDR3 region is CASSLGAPSGNEQFF. The CDR3 nucleotides are TGTGCCAGCAGCTTGGGGGCGCCTAGTGGGAATGAGCAGTTCTTC. This chain uses TRBV7-7 with TRBJ2-1; a weak D match, TRBD1 (6 bases). The CDR3 runs 15 residues. V lost 3 bases to trimming and J lost 7 bases, with 16 bases between them. Germline CDR1 is SSHAT and CDR2 is FNYEAQ (reference sequence).

The sample holds a few counts of this clone. This chain uses TRBV18 with TRBJ2-7; possibly TRBD2 for D (5 bases). There are 19 residues in the CDR3. Trimming pared 2 bases from V and 0 bases from J, leaving 23 bases between. Germline V gene sequence: CDR1 KGHSH, CDR2 LQKENI. CDR3 sequence (DNA): TGTGCCAGCTCACCATCTAGTTACCAAAGCCTTACTAGCTCCTACGAGCAGTACTTC. This encodes CASSPSSYQSLTSSYEQYF.

The chain employs TRBV19 and TRBJ2-1; 8 positions match TRBD2. The CDR3 spans 15 residues. After removal of 2 bases from V and 2 bases from J, the junction contained 2 bases not matched to a gene. The V gene's germline CDR1 is LNHDA and CDR2 SQIVND (reference sequence). CDR3 nucleotides: TGTGCCAGTAGTATACAGCGGGGGCCCTACAATGAGCAGTTCTTC. This sequence encodes CASSIQRGPYNEQFF.

The chain couples TRBV6-1 to TRBJ2-1, with TRBD1 identical over 8 bases. The CDR3 is 15 residues long. Per the germline V gene, CDR1 is MNHNS and CDR2 is SASEGT. Unmatched junction bases numbered 12, after V lost 6 bases and J lost 8 bases. The CDR3 sequence is CASRGDRGWSYEQFF. Here the CDR3 DNA reads TGTGCCAGCAGGGGCGACAGGGGTTGGTCGTATGAGCAGTTCTTC.

CDR3 in amino acids: CASSPATGLETQYF. DNA of the CDR3: TGTGCCAGCAGCCCCGCGACAGGCCTGGAGACCCAGTACTTC. This rearrangement joins TRBV7-2 to TRBJ2-5; TRBD1 is a possible D gene (6 bases). The germline V and J ends were trimmed by 5 bases and 5 bases, with 15 bases remaining between them. In germline, CDR1 is SGHTA, CDR2 FQGNSA. The CDR3 spans 14 residues.

CDR3 in amino acids: CASTFRGEEQYF. Here the CDR3 DNA reads TGTGCCAGCACCTTCCGGGGGGAGGAGCAGTACTTC. The chain couples TRBV6-4 to TRBJ2-7; 7 nucleotides align to TRBD2. This CDR3 comprises 12 residues. In germline, CDR1 is MRHNA, CDR2 SNTAGT. Trimming removed 7 bases from V and 7 bases from J; junction bases left unmatched: 7.

The genes are TRBV27 and TRBJ1-6, with D maybe TRBD1 (5 bases). This CDR3 is 14 amino acids long. Per germline, CDR1 MNHEY and CDR2 SMNVEV (reference sequence). Trimming shortened V by 6 bases and J by 6 bases, and 12 bases separated the two germline ends. The CDR3, as DNA: TGTGCCAGCAGGACGGGGGATAGTAATTCACCCCTCCACTTT. Its translation: CASRTGDSNSPLHF.

Only one count was recorded for this clone. The chain recombines TRBV6-6 with TRBJ2-1, with a possible D match to TRBD2 (5 bases). The CDR3 totals 14 residues. The germline V and J ends were trimmed by 2 bases and 7 bases, with 12 bases remaining between them. CDR1 is MNHNY, CDR2 SVGAGI, per germline (reference sequence). The DNA of the CDR3 is TGTGCCAGCAGTTACACGCACCTAGCTAATGAGCAGTTCTTC. Amino acids: CASSYTHLANEQFF.

V and J are TRBV6-4 and TRBJ2-3, with 10 bases that match TRBD2. Germline CDR1 MRHNA, CDR2 SNTAGT. There are 16 residues in the CDR3. The J segment lost 4 bases and the V segment lost 6 bases, leaving 10 bases of the junction unmatched. Written as DNA, the CDR3 is TGTGCCAGCAGGGCCAAAGCGGGGGGGCCGCCAGATACGCAGTATTTT. Its translation is CASRAKAGGPPDTQYF.

V gene TRBV28 combines with J gene TRBJ2-2; D is unclear. The length of the CDR3 is 13 residues. V dropped 7 bases and J dropped 8 bases, with 14 bases sitting between them. Germline CDR1 and CDR2: MDHEN and SYDVKM. CDR3 sequence: CASNSPGPGELFF. As DNA, the CDR3 is TGTGCCAGCAACTCCCCTGGTCCGGGGGAGCTGTTTTTT.

The genes are TRBV29-1 and TRBJ2-3; D unclear. The V end was cut by 3 bases, the J end by 3 bases, with 4 bases between. CDR3 length: 11 residues. Germline V lookup: CDR1 SQVTM, CDR2 ANQGSEA. CDR3 loop: CSVDRTDTQYF. As DNA, the CDR3 is TGCAGCGTTGATCGGACAGATACGCAGTATTTT.

The V call is TRBV5-6, the J call TRBJ1-3, with D maybe TRBD1 (5 bases). Deletions cut 2 bases from V and 0 bases from J, with 6 bases between. CDR3 length: 14 residues. Germline values: CDR1 SGHDT, CDR2 YYEEEE. Here the CDR3 DNA reads TGTGCCAGCAGCTTAACAGGCTCTGGAAACACCATATATTTT. Translated, it gives CASSLTGSGNTIYF.

The J gene is TRBJ2-1, the V gene TRBV7-3, with 7 bases lining up with TRBD2. Germline lookup yields CDR1 SGHTA and CDR2 FQGTGA. The CDR3 is made up of 16 amino acids. J gave up 1 base and V 5 bases, and 8 bases lay outside the gene matches. Here the CDR3 reads CASSVAGGRSYNEQFF. As DNA, the CDR3 is TGTGCCAGCAGCGTAGCGGGCGGGAGATCCTACAATGAGCAGTTCTTC.

This rearrangement joins TRBV5-1 to TRBJ2-2; TRBD1 agrees at 8 bases. The CDR3 extends over 16 amino acids. Losses at the gene ends were 3 bases for V and 5 bases for J; bases not matched to a gene: 9. CDR1 and CDR2 from the germline V gene are SGHRS and YFSETQ. The CDR3 nucleotides read TGCGCCAGCAGCTCGACCCAGGGGGCGGGAACCGGGGAGCTGTTTTTT. It yields the protein CASSSTQGAGTGELFF.

V gene TRBV27 combines with J gene TRBJ2-7; 10 nucleotides agree with TRBD2. V shed 2 bases, J shed 7 bases, and the junction held 8 bases outside the gene matches. Germline CDR1 is MNHEY and CDR2 is SMNVEV (reference sequence). The CDR3 is made up of 15 amino acids. The CDR3 DNA reads TGTGCCAGCAGTTTAATGGCTAGCGGGAGAACGGAGCAGTACTTC. It is translated as CASSLMASGRTEQYF.

The chain uses TRBV30 and TRBJ2-7, with D uncertain. Germline V gene lookup returns CDR1 GTSNPN and CDR2 SVGIG (reference sequence). CDR3 length: 11 residues. The ends were cut back, 0 bases at V and 4 bases at J, with 4 bases in the middle. The CDR3 sequence is CAWSVRYEQYF. The CDR3 DNA reads as TGTGCCTGGAGTGTCCGTTACGAGCAGTACTTC.